The rows below give T cell receptor beta chains drawn from one sample of a study of CD8+CD57+ T cells in acquired aplastic anemia. Each CDR3 protein gets one entry after TCRdb re-called the reads with MiXCR. The sample shows 95,000 to 150,000 distinct CDR3 sequences, approximately 61% of them seen only once. The sequenced material came from sorted CD4+, CD8+, or CD8+CD57+ T cells (not recorded which) from PBMCs. Source of these receptors: a human donor with aplastic anemia. Each CDR3 is given with its conserved first and last residue. Each record gives: clone size, CDR3 length, D gene, J gene, V gene, CDR3 protein, CDR3 DNA. The D gene is left open where the match is weak. The listing skips clone size in some rows; elsewhere it reads once, few, many or a size class.

few,17,TRBD2,TRBJ2-2,TRBV15,CATSSVAGSGSGGELFF,TGTGCCACCAGCAGTGTGGCGGGGAGCGGGAGTGGCGGGGAGCTGTTTTTT
many,14,NA,TRBJ2-3,TRBV12-3/TRBV12-4,CASSSGQYTDTQYF,TGTGCCAGCAGCTCTGGACAGTACACAGATACGCAGTATTTT
NA,12,NA,TRBJ2-7,TRBV7-3,CASSSGGDEQYF,TGTGCCAGCAGCTCTGGTGGAGACGAGCAGTACTTC
NA,13,TRBD1,TRBJ1-2,TRBV29-1,CSVRWGQGYGYTF,TGCAGCGTGAGGTGGGGACAGGGGTATGGCTACACCTTC
once,13,TRBD1,TRBJ1-5,TRBV19,CASSEGAGQPQHF,TGTGCCAGTAGTGAGGGGGCGGGACAGCCCCAGCATTTT
NA,9,NA,TRBJ2-7,TRBV2,CASGPNKYF,TGTGCCAGCGGACCTAATAAGTACTTC
NA,14,TRBD1,TRBJ2-3,TRBV2,CASSEDRATDTQYF,TGTGCCAGCAGTGAGGACAGGGCGACAGATACGCAGTATTTT
NA,15,NA,TRBJ2-3,TRBV10-3,CAISESSKGPDTQYF,TGTGCCATCAGTGAGTCGTCCAAGGGTCCAGATACGCAGTATTTT
NA,15,NA,TRBJ2-7,TRBV5-5,CASSLVQGPRYEQYF,TGTGCCAGCAGCTTGGTACAGGGACCGAGATACGAGCAGTACTTC
NA,11,NA,TRBJ1-1,TRBV2,CAGHPNTEAFF,TGTGCCGGACACCCCAACACTGAAGCTTTCTTT
few,11,NA,TRBJ2-3,TRBV7-9,CASSVTDTQYF,TGTGCCAGCAGTGTCACAGATACGCAGTATTTT
NA,15,TRBD2,TRBJ2-2,TRBV10-3,CAISELAANTGELFF,TGTGCCATCAGTGAACTAGCGGCGAACACCGGGGAGCTGTTTTTT
many,14,NA,TRBJ2-7,TRBV7-9,CASSLGGQGDEQYF,TGTGCCAGCAGCTTAGGAGGGCAGGGCGACGAGCAGTACTTC
NA,13,NA,TRBJ2-7,TRBV10-3,CAISESASYEQYF,TGTGCCATCAGTGAAAGTGCGTCCTACGAGCAGTACTTC
NA,15,TRBD1,TRBJ1-2,TRBV25-1,CASSELHRGNYGYTF,TGTGCCAGCAGTGAACTTCACAGGGGAAACTATGGCTACACCTTC
NA,14,TRBD1,TRBJ1-1,TRBV7-6,CASSSGTVNTEAFF,TGTGCCAGCAGCTCCGGGACAGTAAACACTGAAGCTTTCTTT